Below are 15 T cell receptor beta chains sequenced from a single sample in a study of blood T cell repertoires in COVID-19. TCRdb's copy holds only in-frame clones and misses some; the assay was immunoSEQ multiplex PCR. The sample includes 120,000 or so clones, less than 90% of them seen just once. The sample was peripheral blood. The source of these receptors is a woman older than 75 with acute or convalescent COVID-19.

The chain employs TRBV11-2 and TRBJ1-2, with a tentative D call TRBD1 (5 bases). V lost 4 bases, J lost 8 bases, and 20 bases lay in between. Germline loops: CDR1 SGHAT, CDR2 FQNNGV. The CDR3 covers 15 residues. As DNA, the CDR3 is TGTGCCAGCAGCTGGACACTTTTCGGATCAGCGGGCTACACCTTC. Translating it yields CASSWTLFGSAGYTF.

This clone has a handful of counts. The chain joins TRBV5-5 to TRBJ1-5; TRBD1 aligns across 9 bases. This CDR3 has 14 residues. V lost 2 bases, J lost 4 bases, and 1 base stayed unmatched. Germline V gives CDR1 SGHKS, CDR2 YYEKEE (reference sequence). CDR3 region: CASSFGTGNQPQHF. DNA of the CDR3: TGTGCCAGCAGCTTTGGGACAGGGAATCAGCCCCAGCATTTT.

This rearrangement joins TRBV27 to TRBJ2-1; TRBD1 agrees at 8 bases. The junction had 7 bases not matched to a gene; V was cut back by 7 bases and J by 2 bases. CDR1 and CDR2 (germline): MNHEY, SMNVEV (reference sequence). The CDR3 has 15 residues. The CDR3 loop is CASTPGTGTYNEQFF. The CDR3 DNA reads TGTGCCAGCACCCCCGGGACAGGCACCTACAATGAGCAGTTCTTC.

Details on this clone: The germline gene is not matched at one end of the junction; a read error may be the cause. The V call is TRBV11-2, the J call TRBJ2-4, with D tentatively TRBD1 (5 bases). Germline values: CDR1 SGHAT, CDR2 FQNNGV. This CDR3 has 13 amino acids. Here the CDR3 DNA reads TGTGCCAGCAGCTTAGATCCTCAGGGCCGTGCGAACTTC. Translating it yields CASSLDPQGRANF.

V usage is TRBV3-1 (or the pseudogene TRBV3-2) and J usage is TRBJ2-2; a weak D match, TRBD2 (6 bases). The CDR3 runs 14 residues. Trimming removed 4 bases from V and 0 bases from J, with 6 bases in between. CDR1 LGHDT and CDR2 YNNKEL come from the germline V gene (reference sequence). The CDR3 protein is CASSRGANTGELFF. Here the CDR3 DNA reads TGTGCCAGCAGCCGGGGGGCGAACACCGGGGAGCTGTTTTTT.

CDR3 sequence (DNA): TGTGCCAGCAGCGTCGACGGACAGACTAATCAGCCCCAGCATTTT. It yields the protein CASSVDGQTNQPQHF. The chain recombines TRBV9 with TRBJ1-5; a weak D match, TRBD1 (6 bases). This CDR3 comprises 15 residues. The V gene lost 2 bases and the J gene lost 4 bases, with 13 bases spanning the gap. Germline V gives CDR1 SGDLS, CDR2 YYNGEE.

This chain uses TRBV6-5 with TRBJ1-2; 9 nucleotides align to TRBD1. This CDR3 has 13 amino acids. With V trimmed by 2 bases and J by 8 bases, 3 bases remained unmatched. Looked up from germline, CDR1 is MNHEY and CDR2 is SVGAGI. The CDR3 DNA sequence: TGTGCCAGCAGTTACGACAGGGGGGGAGGCTACACCTTC. It encodes CASSYDRGGGYTF.

This clone has a single count. This chain uses TRBV2 with TRBJ1-3; D gene ambiguous. CDR3 size: 14 residues. Germline V gene sequence: CDR1 SNHLY, CDR2 FYNNEI. V was trimmed by 5 bases and J by 13 bases, leaving 21 bases between them. The CDR3 sequence: CASSQSAGEAWIYF. The CDR3 DNA sequence: TGTGCCAGCAGTCAAAGTGCCGGGGAGGCTTGGATATATTTT.

J is TRBJ2-2 and V is TRBV5-1; D call uncertain. Germline CDR1 SGHRS, CDR2 YFSETQ. This CDR3 has 14 residues. The V and J ends lost 4 bases and 3 bases respectively, with 10 bases between them. The CDR3 region is CASSPSVDTGELFF. Written as DNA, the CDR3 is TGCGCCAGCAGCCCGAGCGTCGACACCGGGGAGCTGTTTTTT.

The chain is built from TRBV18 and TRBJ2-2; D might be TRBD2 (5 bases). Between the trimmed V and J ends, which lost 3 bases and 4 bases, there was a span of 15 bases. The CDR3 length is 16 residues. The germline gives CDR1 KGHSH, CDR2 LQKENI. The CDR3: CASSPKPEEPTGELFF. The CDR3 nucleotides read TGTGCCAGCTCACCGAAGCCGGAGGAGCCCACCGGGGAGCTGTTTTTT.

This chain joins TRBV2 and TRBJ1-4; D not resolved. Germline loops: CDR1 SNHLY, CDR2 FYNNEI. The CDR3 runs to 14 residues. Trimming shortened V by 10 bases and J by 0 bases, and 12 bases separated the two germline ends. The CDR3 loop reads CATTSEATNEKLFF. In DNA form, the CDR3 reads TGTGCCACAACCTCAGAGGCAACTAATGAAAAACTGTTTTTT.

The chain links TRBV28 to TRBJ1-3; no clear D gene. CDR1 and CDR2 from the germline V gene are MDHEN and SYDVKM. Trimming removed 7 bases at V and 2 bases at J, with 6 bases between. The CDR3 has 12 amino acids. For the CDR3, the DNA is TGTGCCAGCATAGCGGCTGGAAACACCATATATTTT. This sequence encodes CASIAAGNTIYF.

The CDR3 loop reads CASRPSSGLDVELFF. The CDR3 DNA is TGCGCCAGCCGTCCCTCCTCGGGACTGGACGTAGAACTGTTTTTT. V gene TRBV5-1 combines with J gene TRBJ1-4; possibly TRBD1 for D (5 bases). V was pared by 7 bases and J by 12 bases, with 25 bases between. Germline CDR1 SGHRS, CDR2 YFSETQ. This CDR3 region has 15 residues. The variable domain in full, with the rest retrieved from reference TRBV5-1 and TRBJ1-4, is KAGVTQTPRYLIKTRGQQVTLSCSPISGHRSVSWYQQTPGQGLQFLFEYFSETQRNKGNFPGRFSGRQFSNSRSEMNVSTLELGDSALYLCASRPSSGLDVELFFGSGTQLSVL.

This clone was seen more than once but under ten times. The chain joins TRBV7-9 to TRBJ1-2; tentative D call: TRBD1 (5 bases). The CDR3 spans 12 residues. The ends were cut back, 4 bases at V and 8 bases at J, with 11 bases in the middle. CDR1 and CDR2 from the germline V gene are SEHNR and FQNEAQ (reference sequence). This CDR3 reads CASSSRQLGYTF. As DNA, the CDR3 is TGTGCCAGCAGCTCTCGACAGCTGGGCTACACCTTC.

The chain recombines TRBV2 with TRBJ1-4; 7 bases line up with TRBD1. This CDR3 is 14 amino acids long. Germline loops: CDR1 SNHLY, CDR2 FYNNEI. V lost 7 bases and J lost 7; bases outside the gene matches: 9. As DNA, the CDR3 is TGTGCCAGCAAGGAGGGGGCGCGAAGTGAAAAACTGTTTTTT. Its translation: CASKEGARSEKLFF.